This T cell receptor beta chain was profiled in a study of blood T cell repertoires in COVID-19. As for the study in general: Researchers got acute and convalescent COVID-19 samples from the United States, Italy and Spain. The analysed material was cDNA or gDNA that came from T cells, B-cell-depleted T cells, or PBMCs.

Exposed participants encountered a COVID-19 case during the 2 weeks preceding study entry. Original processing notes: Nucleated cell number was recorded as an estimate derived from reference gene primer amplification. Sequenced by immunoSEQ multiplex PCR; TCRdb stores in-frame clones only, minus some. That table supplies the V and J calls and clone size; D and trimming were determined from the DNA. The data show some 180,000 clones, about four fifths seen once. The CDR3 length is 14 residues. The V and J ends lost 5 bases and 2 bases respectively, with 12 bases between them. Germline V gene sequence: CDR1 SGHAT, CDR2 FQNNGV.

This clonotype was obtained from a woman aged 30 to 39 who had been exposed to COVID-19. This sequence joins TRBV11-2 and TRBJ1-2; TRBD1 is a possible D gene (6 bases). The sequencing sample was made of PBMCs or T cells enriched from blood (not recorded which). CDR3 sequence: CASSREQGNYGYTF. CDR3 DNA sequence: TGTGCCAGCAGCCGTGAACAGGGCAACTATGGCTACACCTTC.